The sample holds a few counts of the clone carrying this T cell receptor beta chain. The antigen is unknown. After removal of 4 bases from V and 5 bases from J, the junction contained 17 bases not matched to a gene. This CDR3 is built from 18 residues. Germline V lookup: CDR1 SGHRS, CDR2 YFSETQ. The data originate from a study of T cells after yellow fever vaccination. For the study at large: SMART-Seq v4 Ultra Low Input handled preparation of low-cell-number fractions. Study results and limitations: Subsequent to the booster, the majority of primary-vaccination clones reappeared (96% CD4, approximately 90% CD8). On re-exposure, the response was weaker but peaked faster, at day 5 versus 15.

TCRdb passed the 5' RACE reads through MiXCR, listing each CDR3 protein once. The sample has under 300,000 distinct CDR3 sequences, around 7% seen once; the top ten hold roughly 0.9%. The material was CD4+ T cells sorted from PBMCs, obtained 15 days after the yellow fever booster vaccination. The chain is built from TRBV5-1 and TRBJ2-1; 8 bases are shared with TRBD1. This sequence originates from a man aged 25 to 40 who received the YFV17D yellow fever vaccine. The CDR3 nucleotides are TGCGCCAGCAGCACTCAGGGGGCCAATCCCTGGGGAAACAATGAGCAGTTCTTC. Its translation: CASSTQGANPWGNNEQFF.